The present TCR beta chain was sequenced within a study of low-dose radiotherapy and immunotherapy resistance in tumors. About the research overall: Doses of 0.5 Gy per fraction every 2 weeks, totaling 6.5 Gy, went to Cohort 1. Ipilimumab 1 mg/kg every six weeks, together with nivolumab 240 mg every two weeks, was given intravenously to patients. First-strand cDNA used TRAV- and TRBV-specific primers, covering alpha and beta chains.

Regarding time point: before trial treatment. The presence of advanced solid tumors lacking tumor-infiltrating lymphocytes characterized eligible patients. It was with a constant-region primer and a V-primer adapter that TCRs were amplified over roughly 19 PCR cycles. TCRdb re-called the reads through MiXCR, storing one row per CDR3 protein. The table records about 50,000 distinct CDR3 sequences, 10% to 15% of them present only once. The CDR3 has 15 residues. The junction had 10 bases not matched to a gene; V was cut back by 7 bases and J by 4 bases. The germline V gene encodes CDR1 MNHEY and CDR2 SVGEGT. This clonotype has a count of ten or more.

The sample in question was PBMCs, obtained before treatment. This chain uses TRBV6-2 or TRBV6-3 with TRBJ1-5; 7 bases match TRBD1. The sequence derives from a female donor with ovarian cancer. Here the CDR3 reads CASIRTGSNNQPQHF. CDR3 DNA sequence: TGTGCCAGCATCCGGACAGGCAGTAATAATCAGCCCCAGCATTTT.